Each of the 11 T cell receptor beta chains below was sequenced from the same sample in a study of T cells in Graves' hyperthyroidism and ophthalmopathy. Regions amplified from RNA transcripts were the TCR beta CDR3 regions. HTBI primers drove first-round RT-PCR of the TCR CDR3. Via MiXCR, TCRdb re-called the multiplex PCR reads, giving one row per CDR3 protein. The table records about 690,000 distinct CDR3 sequences, about 18% of them present only once. The sample was blood. These receptors were obtained from a man between 50 and 59 years old with Graves' hyperthyroidism.

In this sample, this clonotype turned up many times. Here the CDR3 reads CASSFGQINTGELFF. In nucleotides, the CDR3 is TGTGCCAGCAGTTTTGGGCAAATAAACACCGGGGAGCTGTTTTTT. This sequence joins TRBV12-3 or TRBV12-4 and TRBJ2-2; no firm D call. CDR3 size: 15 residues. Trimming removed 3 bases from V and 2 bases from J, with 10 bases in between.

The chain is built from TRBV13 and TRBJ2-1, with D perhaps TRBD2 (6 bases). Trimming cost V 0 bases and J 6 bases, with 15 bases left between them. Germline loops: CDR1 PRHDT, CDR2 FYEKMQ (reference sequence). The CDR3 length is 16 residues. The CDR3 loop is CASSLGVGAGGNEQFF. As DNA, the CDR3 is TGTGCCAGCAGCTTAGGGGTCGGGGCCGGGGGCAATGAGCAGTTCTTC.

Notes on this clonotype: Compared with germline, one end of the junction differs, possibly owing to a read error. The chain recombines TRBV15 with TRBJ2-4; TRBD2 agrees at 7 bases. The germline gives CDR1 LNHNV, CDR2 YYDKDF (reference sequence). This CDR3 spans 16 amino acids. The CDR3 sequence: CATSASGNEAKNMQYF. In nucleotides, the CDR3 is TGTGCCACCAGCGCAAGCGGGAACGAAGCCAAAAACATGCAGTACTTC. The full variable domain, with the rest looked up from reference TRBV15 and TRBJ2-4, is DAMVIQNPRYQVTQFGKPVTLSCSQTLNHNVMYWYQQKSSQAPKLLFHYYDKDFNNEADTPDNFQSRRPNTSFCFLDIRSPGLGDTAMYLCATSASGNEAKNMQYFGAGTRLSVL.

A note on this clonotype: This may be a read error, as it is one base from a much larger clone. The chain links TRBV24-1 to TRBJ2-1, with TRBD2 as a possible D gene (6 bases). V was pared by 5 bases and J by 0 bases, with 16 bases between. The germline V gene has CDR1 KGHDR and CDR2 SFDVKD. The CDR3 runs to 17 residues. CDR3 sequence: CATSGLSLGGSYNEQFF. The CDR3 DNA reads as TGTGCCACCAGTGGTTTATCCCTCGGGGGCTCCTACAATGAGCAGTTCTTC.

V gene TRBV28 combines with J gene TRBJ2-7, with D perhaps assigned TRBD1 or TRBD2 (5 bases each). V shed 7 bases and J shed 4 bases, with 14 bases lying between them. The CDR3 has 13 amino acids. CDR1 is MDHEN and CDR2 is SYDVKM in the germline V gene. CDR3 nucleotides: TGTGCCAGCAAACCGGGACGGACATACGAGCAGTACTTC. This gives the protein CASKPGRTYEQYF.

This clonotype was found many times. The chain recombines TRBV6-1 with TRBJ2-7; D perhaps matches TRBD2 (6 bases). The germline gives CDR1 MNHNS, CDR2 SASEGT. Trimming removed 4 bases at V and 2 bases at J, with 12 bases between. This CDR3 comprises 14 residues. The CDR3 bases are TGTGCCAGCAGTGCCCGGGACTGGGCCTACGAGCAGTACTTC. It encodes CASSARDWAYEQYF.

The chain links TRBV5-1 to TRBJ2-1; the match to TRBD2 covers 12 bases. The CDR3 covers 18 residues. V gave up 2 bases and J gave up 2 bases; unmatched junction bases: 8. Germline V gene data show CDR1 as SGHRS and CDR2 as YFSETQ. The CDR3 reads CASSFPSGRDSPYNEQFF. CDR3 bases: TGCGCCAGCAGCTTCCCTAGCGGGAGGGATAGTCCCTACAATGAGCAGTTCTTC.

This clonotype was observed a few times. The J gene is TRBJ1-3, the V gene TRBV20-1, with a tentative D call TRBD1 (6 bases). This CDR3 contains 15 residues. Germline loops: CDR1 DFQATT, CDR2 SNEGSKA (reference sequence). Deletions cut 0 bases from V and 4 bases from J, with 13 bases between. CDR3 residues: CSARDQGNDGNTIYF. The CDR3 nucleotides are TGCAGTGCTAGAGATCAGGGGAACGACGGAAACACCATATATTTT.

Remarks on this clonotype: One end of the junction is discordant with germline, which a read error may explain. The genes are TRBV11-1 and TRBJ2-2; TRBD1 matches 8 bases. The CDR3 runs 13 residues. Germline values: CDR1 SGHAT, CDR2 FQDESV (reference sequence). CDR3: CASRRQGTEELFF. CDR3 coding DNA: TGTGCCAGCAGACGACAGGGGACCGAGGAGCTGTTTTTT.

The chain uses TRBV14 and TRBJ1-3; D is perhaps TRBD1 (5 bases). Trimming cost V 0 bases and J 4 bases, with 19 bases left between them. Germline lookup yields CDR1 SGHDN and CDR2 FVKESK. CDR3 length: 18 amino acids. DNA for the CDR3: TGTGCCAGCAGCCAAGAAACCGGGACCCCAGAGGCCGGAAACACCATATATTTT. Translation: CASSQETGTPEAGNTIYF.

The chain has TRBV11-2 and TRBJ2-1; 10 bases align to TRBD2. The germline CDR1 and CDR2 sequences are SGHAT and FQNNGV. This CDR3 is built from 16 residues. V shed 0 bases, J shed 9 bases, and the junction held 8 bases outside the gene matches. CDR3 protein: CASSLEASGSFGEQFF. The CDR3 DNA sequence: TGTGCCAGCAGCTTAGAGGCTAGCGGGAGTTTCGGTGAGCAGTTCTTC.